This TCR beta chain was retrieved from a study of T-cell memory formation after mild COVID-19 (TCRdb year 2021). Study-level background: TCR sequence clusters from the two donors were largely donor specific. Two young, previously healthy adult volunteers made up the cohort, one male and one female. In a couple of donors, T-cell clones that expanded and contracted after mild COVID-19 were tracked by sequencing TCRalpha and TCRbeta repertoires over time. Broad study findings and their caveats: Only a couple of mild cases were covered by the study, and larger cohorts that include severe cases with pre-infection samples were considered necessary. Clones contracting from day 15 to 85 had balanced CD4/CD8 phenotypes, while a second wave expanding from day 15 to 37 was biased towards CD4+. Some responding clones were detected in pre-infection memory, suggesting pre-existing cross-reactive memory T cells joined the SARS-CoV-2 response. SARS-CoV-2 specificity of the second-wave clones peaking on day 37 was not confirmed. Contracting CD4+ clones appeared mostly in the CM and EM memory subsets, whereas CD8+ clones were enriched in EMRA.

For this clonotype: The antigen this receptor binds is unknown. No qualities accompany the bases; no much larger clone lies one base away.

Sequencing was carried out with an Illumina NovaSeq 6000. TCRalpha and TCRbeta cDNA libraries were built by 5'RACE with constant-segment primers, adding sample barcodes and unique molecular identifiers. RNA was extracted from every sample with Trizol reagent. Libraries were amplified in two PCR steps, with a second sample barcode and Illumina TruSeq adapters added in the second step. Sequencing of libraries was performed on an Illumina NovaSeq with 2 x 150 bp paired-end reads. The original methods were these. With migec v1.2.7, reads were demultiplexed and then collapsed into UMI-guided consensus sequences. Using mixcr v2.1.11, UMI consensuses were aligned to TRA and TRB V and J templates and then assembled into clonotypes. Expanded or contracted clonotypes were those called significant by both edgeR and NoisET, with noise models trained on biological replicates. For edgeR calls, the cutoffs were a false discovery rate-adjusted p below 0.01 and a log2 fold-change threshold of 1. PCA with hierarchical clustering of max-normalized trajectories of the 1000 most abundant clonotypes was used as exploratory dynamics analysis. The CD4 or CD8 phenotype of responding clones was assigned using the separately sequenced CD4+ and CD8+ repertoires. TCRdb reanalyzed the raw reads on its own, using fastp at Q25 for trimming and MiXCR for clone calling, and kept in-frame beta chains. Each CDR3 protein appears once, grouped with its most common genes and DNA. The V and J calls come from TCRdb's annotation, not from the publication. Present in this sample are around 390,000 distinct CDR3 sequences, roughly 15% of which were seen just once. The top ten hold 20% to 25% of the sample.

The CDR3 sequence holds 14 residues, the cysteine and phenylalanine included. CDR3 DNA only is kept here, 42 bases in frame from base 1. The germline V gene specifies SNHLY as CDR1 and FYNNEI as CDR2. V loses 10 bases, J loses 0 bases, and the germline ends lie 12 bases apart. PBMCs were isolated by Ficoll-Paque density gradient centrifugation. This chain joins TRBV2 to TRBJ2-2; the D gene is perhaps TRBD2, from 7 matching bases. This sequence originates from a man younger than 30 who had mild COVID-19 (a few samples of this study predate the infection). The sample titles of this study are shuffled in the database, so cell type and time point are left out; the donor was told from shared clones. The sequenced sample was PBMCs or a T cell subset sorted from them (not recorded which). The CDR3 is CAIRGGANTGELFF. The nucleotide sequence reads TGTGCCATAAGGGGGGGCGCGAACACCGGGGAGCTGTTTTTT. Where the CDR3 stops, the reference TRBV2 and TRBJ2-2 genes take over; the full variable domain is EPEVTQTPSHQVTQMGQEVILRCVPISNHLYFYWYRQILGQKVEFLVSFYNNEISEKSEIFDDQFSVERPDGSNFTLKIRSTKLEDSAMYFCAIRGGANTGELFFGEGSRLTVL.